The text below deals with one T cell receptor beta chain. The method was immunoSEQ multiplex PCR; TCRdb's version includes in-frame clones alone and lacks a portion of them. The sample carries roughly 100,000 clones, 90% to 96% recorded once. Deletions cut 0 bases from V and 2 bases from J, with 9 bases between. Germline CDR1 is SGDLS and CDR2 is YYNGEE. The CDR3 runs to 15 residues. The sample originates from a study of technical replicates of blood from several donors. The sample comprised T cells isolated from PBMCs. The chain combines TRBV9 with TRBJ1-3, with D unclear. The sequence derives from a human donor in good health. CDR3 nucleotide sequence: TGTGCCAGCAGCGTAGTAGGAGGGACTGGAAACACCATATATTTT. Translation gives CASSVVGGTGNTIYF.